This T cell receptor (beta chain) originates from a study of shared clonotypes between healthy human individuals. Study background: Every donor yielded three CD4 naive, three CD4 memory, two CD8 naive and one CD8 memory plate.

The CDR3 is 14 amino acids. Germline CDR1 and CDR2: KGHSH and LQKENI. The ends lost 3 bases at V and 0 bases at J; junction bases unmatched: 2. The assay was immunoSEQ multiplex PCR, and TCRdb's table has in-frame clones only and misses some. The sample carries approximately 2.1 million clones, more than 85% recorded once. A note on this clone: The same CDR3 is also encoded by other DNA sequences in this sample.

Splitting the CD4+ cells yielded a CD45RA+ naive subset and a CD45RA-negative memory subset. The origin of this receptor is a man between 18 and 29 years old in good health. Some clones in this sample may be carry-over from other donors' samples. Sequences were obtained from naive CD4+ T cells from PBMCs. Regarding subset: CD45RA+ positively selected. V gene TRBV18 combines with J gene TRBJ2-7; 7 nucleotides line up with TRBD1. In DNA form, the CDR3 reads TGTGCCAGCTCACCTGACAGGGTCTCCTACGAGCAGTACTTC. Protein: CASSPDRVSYEQYF.